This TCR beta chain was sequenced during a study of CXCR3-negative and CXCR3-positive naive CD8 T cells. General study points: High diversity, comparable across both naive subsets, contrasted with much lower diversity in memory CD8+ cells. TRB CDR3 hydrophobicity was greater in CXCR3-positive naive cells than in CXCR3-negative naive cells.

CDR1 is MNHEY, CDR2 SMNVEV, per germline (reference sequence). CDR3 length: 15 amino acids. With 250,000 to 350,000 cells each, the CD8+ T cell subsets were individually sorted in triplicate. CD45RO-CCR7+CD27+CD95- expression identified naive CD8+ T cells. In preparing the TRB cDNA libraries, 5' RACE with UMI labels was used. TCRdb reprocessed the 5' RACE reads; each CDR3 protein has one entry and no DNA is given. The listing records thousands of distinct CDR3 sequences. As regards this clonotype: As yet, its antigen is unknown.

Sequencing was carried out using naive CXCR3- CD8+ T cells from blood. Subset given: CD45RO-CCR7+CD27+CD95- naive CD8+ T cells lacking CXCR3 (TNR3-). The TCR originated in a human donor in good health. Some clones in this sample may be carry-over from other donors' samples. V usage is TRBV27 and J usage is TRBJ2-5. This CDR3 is CASSFLSSQLETQYF.